This T cell receptor beta chain was sequenced for a study of identical twins. Template switching supplied a universal primer site; unique molecular identifiers were carried on the cDNA. TCRdb used MiXCR to reprocess the 5' RACE reads, holding one entry per CDR3 protein. Here the sample spans approximately 600,000 distinct CDR3 sequences, roughly 6.6% being singletons. The CDR3 sequence is 14 residues long. V lost 3 bases and J lost 3; bases outside the gene matches: 4. These sequences were also reported in another study, on yellow fever vaccine responses in identical twins.

The chain carries TRBV12-3 or TRBV12-4 and TRBJ2-5; 7 bases are a match to TRBD2. Sequencing was performed on PBMCs. This TCR was recovered from a woman aged 18 to 35 in good health. The CDR3 region is CASSFHGGEETQYF. The CDR3 DNA reads TGTGCCAGCAGTTTTCATGGGGGGGAAGAGACCCAGTACTTC.